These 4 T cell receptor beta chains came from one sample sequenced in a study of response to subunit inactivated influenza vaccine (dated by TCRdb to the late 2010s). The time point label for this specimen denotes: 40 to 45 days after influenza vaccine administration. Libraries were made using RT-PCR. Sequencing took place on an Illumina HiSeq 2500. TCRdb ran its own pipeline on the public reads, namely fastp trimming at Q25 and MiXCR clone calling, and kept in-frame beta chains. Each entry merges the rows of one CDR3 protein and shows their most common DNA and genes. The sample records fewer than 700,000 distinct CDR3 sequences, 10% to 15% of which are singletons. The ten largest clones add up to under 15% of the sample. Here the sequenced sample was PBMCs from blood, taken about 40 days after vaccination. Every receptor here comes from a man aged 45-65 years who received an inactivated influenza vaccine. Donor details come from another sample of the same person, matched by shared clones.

The DNA for the CDR3 is TGTGCCAGCAGCTCACCTGGGGGAGCTTTCTTT. Its protein product is CASSSPGGAFF. The genes are TRBV12-3 or TRBV12-4 and TRBJ1-1, with a possible D match to TRBD1 (5 bases). Between the trimmed V and J ends, which lost 6 bases and 10 bases, there was a span of 12 bases. The CDR3 spans 11 residues.

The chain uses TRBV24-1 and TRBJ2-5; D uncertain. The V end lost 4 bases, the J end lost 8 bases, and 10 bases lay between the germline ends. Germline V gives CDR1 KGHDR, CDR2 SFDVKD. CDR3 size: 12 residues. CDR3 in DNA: TGTGCCACCAGTGAGCCCCCCGGAACCCAGTACTTC. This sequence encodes CATSEPPGTQYF.

CDR3 residues: CASSWDSFGPQHF. CDR3 bases: TGTGCCAGCAGCTGGGACAGCTTCGGGCCCCAGCATTTT. The chain recombines TRBV7-2 with TRBJ1-5, with 7 bases lining up with TRBD1. Germline values: CDR1 SGHTA, CDR2 FQGNSA. The CDR3 runs 13 residues. The V segment lost 4 bases and the J segment 9 bases; nucleotides outside the gene matches: 6.

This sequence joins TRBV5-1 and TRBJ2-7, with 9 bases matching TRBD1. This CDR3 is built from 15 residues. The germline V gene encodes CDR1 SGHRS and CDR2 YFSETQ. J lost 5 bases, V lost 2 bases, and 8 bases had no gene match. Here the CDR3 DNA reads TGCGCCAGCAGCTTTGGACAGGGGTGGTCCGACGAGCAGTACTTC. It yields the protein CASSFGQGWSDEQYF.